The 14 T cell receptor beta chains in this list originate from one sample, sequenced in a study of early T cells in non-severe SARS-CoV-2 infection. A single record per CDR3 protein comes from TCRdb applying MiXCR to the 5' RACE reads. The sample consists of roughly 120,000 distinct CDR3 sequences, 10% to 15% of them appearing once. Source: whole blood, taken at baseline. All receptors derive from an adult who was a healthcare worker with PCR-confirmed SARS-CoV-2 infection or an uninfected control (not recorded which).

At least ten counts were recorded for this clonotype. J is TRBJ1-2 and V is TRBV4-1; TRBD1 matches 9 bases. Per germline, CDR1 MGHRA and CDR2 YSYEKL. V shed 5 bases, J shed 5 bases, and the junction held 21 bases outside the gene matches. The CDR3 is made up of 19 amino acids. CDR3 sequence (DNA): TGCGCCAGCAGCTTTCCACCGGGACAGGGAATGGGTCTGAGGTATGGCTACACCTTC. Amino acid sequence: CASSFPPGQGMGLRYGYTF.

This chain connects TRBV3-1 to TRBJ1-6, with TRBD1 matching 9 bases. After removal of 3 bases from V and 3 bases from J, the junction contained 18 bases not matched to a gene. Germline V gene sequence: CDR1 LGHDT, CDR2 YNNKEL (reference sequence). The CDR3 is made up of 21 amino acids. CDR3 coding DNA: TGTGCCAGCAGCCACTCCCGGGACAGGGTCTTGAAAAAGGGCTATAATTCACCCCTCCACTTT. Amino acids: CASSHSRDRVLKKGYNSPLHF.

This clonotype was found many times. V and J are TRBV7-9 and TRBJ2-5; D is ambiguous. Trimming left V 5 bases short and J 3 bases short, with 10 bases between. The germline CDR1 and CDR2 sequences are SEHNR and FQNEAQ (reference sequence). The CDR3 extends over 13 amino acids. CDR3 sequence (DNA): TGTGCCAGCAGCCCGTATTGGGAAGAGACCCAGTACTTC. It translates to CASSPYWEETQYF.

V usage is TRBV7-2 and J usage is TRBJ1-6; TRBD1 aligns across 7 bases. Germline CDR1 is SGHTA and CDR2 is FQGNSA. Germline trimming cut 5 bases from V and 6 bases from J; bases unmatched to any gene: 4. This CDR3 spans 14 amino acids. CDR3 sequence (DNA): TGTGCCAGCAGCCAGGGACAGCCTAATTCACCCCTCCACTTT. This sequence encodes CASSQGQPNSPLHF.

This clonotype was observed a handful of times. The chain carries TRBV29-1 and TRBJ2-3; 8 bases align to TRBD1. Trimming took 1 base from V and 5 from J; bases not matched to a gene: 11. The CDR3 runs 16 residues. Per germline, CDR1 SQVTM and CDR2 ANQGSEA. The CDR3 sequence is CSVEVGPTGAQDTQYF. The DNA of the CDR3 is TGCAGCGTTGAAGTGGGCCCGACAGGGGCACAAGATACGCAGTATTTT.

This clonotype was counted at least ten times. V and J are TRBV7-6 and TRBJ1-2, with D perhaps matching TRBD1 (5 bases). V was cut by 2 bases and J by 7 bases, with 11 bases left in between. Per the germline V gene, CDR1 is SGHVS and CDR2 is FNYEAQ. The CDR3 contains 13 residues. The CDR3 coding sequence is TGTGCCAGCAGCTTAAGCAGGGAGGCTGGCTACACCTTC. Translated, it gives CASSLSREAGYTF.

CDR3 region: CASRGGTASYNSPLHF. Here the CDR3 DNA reads TGTGCCAGCAGGGGCGGGACAGCCTCCTATAATTCACCCCTCCACTTT. The chain recombines TRBV28 with TRBJ1-6; 7 bases match TRBD1. This CDR3 has 16 residues. The ends lost 6 bases at V and 0 bases at J; junction bases unmatched: 5. The V gene's germline CDR1 is MDHEN and CDR2 SYDVKM.

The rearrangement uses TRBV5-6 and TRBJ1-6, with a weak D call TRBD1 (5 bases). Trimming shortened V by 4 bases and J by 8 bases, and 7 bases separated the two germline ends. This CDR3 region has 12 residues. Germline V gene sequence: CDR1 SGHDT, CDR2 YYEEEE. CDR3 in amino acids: CASSRGDSPLHF. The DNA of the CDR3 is TGTGCCAGCAGCAGGGGCGATTCACCCCTCCACTTT.

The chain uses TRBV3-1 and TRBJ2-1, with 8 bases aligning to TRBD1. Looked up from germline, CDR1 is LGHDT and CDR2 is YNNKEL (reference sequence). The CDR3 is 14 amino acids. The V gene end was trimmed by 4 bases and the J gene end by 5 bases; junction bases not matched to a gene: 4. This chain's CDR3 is CASSRRTGNNEQFF. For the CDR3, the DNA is TGTGCCAGCAGCCGACGGACAGGGAACAATGAGCAGTTCTTC.

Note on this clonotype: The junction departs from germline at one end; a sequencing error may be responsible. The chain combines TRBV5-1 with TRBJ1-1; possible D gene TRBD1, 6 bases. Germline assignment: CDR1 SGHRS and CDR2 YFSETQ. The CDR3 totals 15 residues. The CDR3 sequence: CASSLTDSMNTEAFF. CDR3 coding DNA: TGTGCCAGCAGCTTGACGGACAGCATGAACACTGAAGCTTTCTTT.

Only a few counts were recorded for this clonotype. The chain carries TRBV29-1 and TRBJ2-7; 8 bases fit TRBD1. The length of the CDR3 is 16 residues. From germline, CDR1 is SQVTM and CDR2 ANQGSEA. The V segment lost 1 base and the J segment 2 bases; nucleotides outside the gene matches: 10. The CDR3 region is CSVEVPLEDRAYEQYF. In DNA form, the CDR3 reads TGCAGCGTTGAAGTCCCCCTCGAGGACAGGGCCTACGAGCAGTACTTC.

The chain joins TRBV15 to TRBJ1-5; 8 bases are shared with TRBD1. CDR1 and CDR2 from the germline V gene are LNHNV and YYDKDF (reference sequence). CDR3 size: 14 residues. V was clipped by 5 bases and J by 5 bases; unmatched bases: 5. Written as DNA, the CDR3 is TGTGCCACCAGCTCAGGGGGCGGTGATCAGCCCCAGCATTTT. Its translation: CATSSGGGDQPQHF.

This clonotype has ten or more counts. In DNA form, the CDR3 reads TGTGCCAGCAGTTCAGACAGTCATGAAAAACTGTTTTTT. Its translation is CASSSDSHEKLFF. The V and J genes are TRBV12-3 or TRBV12-4 and TRBJ1-4; tentatively, D is TRBD1 (5 bases). The CDR3 runs 13 residues. The V end lost 4 bases, the J end lost 6 bases, and 9 bases lay between the germline ends.

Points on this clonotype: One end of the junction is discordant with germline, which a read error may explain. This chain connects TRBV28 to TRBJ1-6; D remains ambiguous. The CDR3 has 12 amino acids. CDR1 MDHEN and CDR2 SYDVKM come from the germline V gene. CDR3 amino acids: CASSVLNSPFHF. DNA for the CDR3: TGTGCCAGCAGTGTTCTTAATTCACCCTTCCACTTT.